The 17 T cell receptor beta chains presented below share a single source sample, sequenced in a study of cytomegalovirus exposure and HLA in healthy donors. The PCR had 60 Vbeta and 13 Jbeta primers. Sequencing used immunoSEQ multiplex PCR; TCRdb keeps in-frame clones, though not all of them. The profile covers 150,000 to 200,000 clones, with 65% to 80% appearing a single time and 2% to 2.5% taken by the ten largest. Sequencing used PBMCs. These receptor sequences come from a woman between 25 and 40 years old in good health and CMV-seropositive.

A few counts support this clone. CDR3 DNA sequence: TGTGCCAGCAGCTTAGCCGTTGGCGGGTCCTTTCCGACCTACGAGCAGTACTTC. This gives the protein CASSLAVGGSFPTYEQYF. The chain is built from TRBV7-2 and TRBJ2-7; possibly TRBD2 for D (5 bases). V dropped 0 bases and J dropped 2 bases, with 20 bases sitting between them. The CDR3 runs 18 residues. Germline V gives CDR1 SGHTA, CDR2 FQGNSA.

The chain links TRBV7-6 to TRBJ2-5, with 11 bases identical to TRBD2. The CDR3 runs to 16 residues. Germline assignment: CDR1 SGHVS and CDR2 FNYEAQ. Trimming cost V 8 bases and J 2 bases; bases outside gene matches: 10. In DNA form, the CDR3 reads TGTGCCAGCGGGTATTATAGCGGGGGGGCGCAAGAGACCCAGTACTTC. Translation gives CASGYYSGGAQETQYF.

In DNA, the CDR3 is TGCGCCAGCAGCCAAGCCCCCCCGGGACAGGGGGAGGCTTTCTTT. Amino acids: CASSQAPPGQGEAFF. The rearrangement links TRBV4-3 to TRBJ1-1, with 11 positions matching TRBD1. CDR1 and CDR2 (germline): LGHNA, YSLEER. V lost 1 base, J lost 11 bases, and 9 bases stayed unmatched. CDR3 length: 15 residues.

This rearrangement joins TRBV7-9 to TRBJ1-2; TRBD1 matches at 7 bases. This CDR3 has 15 residues. The germline CDR1 and CDR2 sequences are SEHNR and FQNEAQ (reference sequence). J was trimmed by 4 bases and V by 5 bases; bases with no gene match: 10. The CDR3 loop is CASSPDRAGGYGYTF. The CDR3 bases are TGTGCCAGCAGCCCCGACAGGGCCGGTGGCTATGGCTACACCTTC.

V gene TRBV19 combines with J gene TRBJ1-2; D remains unclear. Trimming shortened V by 1 base and J by 4 bases, and 16 bases separated the two germline ends. The germline V gene has CDR1 LNHDA and CDR2 SQIVND (reference sequence). The CDR3 covers 16 residues. CDR3 bases: TGTGCCAGTAGTATAGTTCTGACGAAGAGAGGCTATGGCTACACCTTC. Its translation: CASSIVLTKRGYGYTF.

This clone was seen once. The CDR3 coding sequence is TGTGCCAGCAGCCCAAACAGGGGGCTTCGCACAGATACGCAGTATTTT. This sequence encodes CASSPNRGLRTDTQYF. The rearrangement joins TRBV14 to TRBJ2-3; 9 bases are a match to TRBD1. Germline loops: CDR1 SGHDN, CDR2 FVKESK. The CDR3 totals 16 residues. V trimming: 4 bases; J trimming: 1 base; junction bases outside the gene matches: 6.

A few counts support this clone. Other nucleotide sequences in the sample specify the same CDR3. The chain uses TRBV7-2 and TRBJ1-5; TRBD1 agrees at 7 bases. The CDR3 has 15 amino acids. V shed 1 base and J 1 base; nucleotides not matched to a gene: 1. The germline CDR1 and CDR2 sequences are SGHTA and FQGNSA. In nucleotides, the CDR3 is TGTGCCAGCAGCTTAGACAGGGGAAGCAATCAGCCCCAGCATTTT. Translated, it gives CASSLDRGSNQPQHF.

The chain is built from TRBV28 and TRBJ1-2, with 7 bases fitting TRBD1. CDR1 and CDR2 from the germline V gene are MDHEN and SYDVKM. The CDR3 runs 13 residues. V trimming: 6 bases; J trimming: 4 bases; junction bases outside the gene matches: 5. In DNA, the CDR3 is TGTGCCAGCAGCTCGGGACAGACCTATGGCTACACCTTC. The encoded protein is CASSSGQTYGYTF.

This chain uses TRBV10-1 with TRBJ2-3; D call uncertain. Germline CDR1 WNHNN, CDR2 SYGVQD (reference sequence). The CDR3 sequence is 15 residues long. V lost 3 bases and J lost 0, with 10 bases in between. The CDR3 DNA reads TGCGCCAGCAGTGAAATAGGCGGTAGCACAGATACGCAGTATTTT. Translated, it gives CASSEIGGSTDTQYF.

This chain connects TRBV11-3 to TRBJ1-1, with D uncertain. This CDR3 is 13 amino acids long. Trimming removed 3 bases from V and 3 bases from J, with 8 bases in between. Looked up from germline, CDR1 is SGHNT and CDR2 is YENEEA. CDR3 DNA sequence: TGTGCCAGCAGCTTCTCTACGGACACTGAAGCTTTCTTT. Residues: CASSFSTDTEAFF.

V and J are TRBV10-3 and TRBJ2-3; D is unclear. The ends were cut back, 0 bases at V and 2 bases at J, with 9 bases in the middle. Germline-derived CDR1 and CDR2 are ENHRY and SYGVKD. The CDR3 runs 15 residues. The CDR3 here is CAISESATVTDTQYF. Written as DNA, the CDR3 is TGTGCCATCAGTGAGTCGGCTACAGTCACAGATACGCAGTATTTT.

This chain joins TRBV28 and TRBJ2-5, with D possibly matching TRBD1 (6 bases). The germline gives CDR1 MDHEN, CDR2 SYDVKM. The length of the CDR3 is 13 residues. Trimming took 2 bases from V and 4 from J, leaving 8 bases between them. CDR3 nucleotide sequence: TGTGCCAGCAGTTTAATACAGGGAGAGACCCAGTACTTC. Its translation: CASSLIQGETQYF.

The gene calls are TRBV2 and TRBJ1-5; D is undetermined. Germline V gene lookup returns CDR1 SNHLY and CDR2 FYNNEI. The CDR3 has 14 residues. Between the trimmed V and J ends, which lost 3 bases and 3 bases, there was a span of 9 bases. CDR3 protein: CASSDLDSNQPQHF. CDR3 bases: TGTGCCAGCAGTGACTTAGATTCCAATCAGCCCCAGCATTTT.

This clone was detected only once. This chain connects TRBV5-1 to TRBJ2-5; D may be TRBD2 (5 bases). The V gene lost 4 bases and the J gene lost 5 bases, with 18 bases spanning the gap. The V gene's germline CDR1 is SGHRS and CDR2 YFSETQ. There are 15 residues in the CDR3. Here the CDR3 reads CASSGEVPPGETQYF. The CDR3 nucleotides are TGCGCCAGCAGCGGTGAGGTCCCGCCGGGGGAGACCCAGTACTTC. Based on the CDR3 plus reference TRBV5-1 and TRBJ2-5, the full variable domain is KAGVTQTPRYLIKTRGQQVTLSCSPISGHRSVSWYQQTPGQGLQFLFEYFSETQRNKGNFPGRFSGRQFSNSRSEMNVSTLELGDSALYLCASSGEVPPGETQYFGPGTRLLVL.

This clone was counted a few times. This chain connects TRBV28 to TRBJ2-1; TRBD2 matches 8 bases. V lost 5 bases, J lost 8 bases, and 11 bases stayed unmatched. Germline lookup yields CDR1 MDHEN and CDR2 SYDVKM. The CDR3 has 15 amino acids. CDR3 region: CASSPPGTRTHEQFF. The CDR3 region has the DNA TGTGCCAGCAGTCCGCCCGGGACTAGAACCCATGAGCAGTTCTTC.

This rearrangement joins TRBV15 to TRBJ2-7; a weak D match, TRBD2 (6 bases). V was trimmed by 1 base and J by 4 bases, leaving 14 bases between them. CDR1 is LNHNV and CDR2 is YYDKDF in the germline V gene (reference sequence). The CDR3 covers 15 residues. Here the CDR3 DNA reads TGTGCCACCAGCAGAGCTGGCGGGGCGAGATACGAGCAGTACTTC. It codes for CATSRAGGARYEQYF.

V usage is TRBV27 and J usage is TRBJ2-1, with 12 bases that match TRBD2. The CDR3 runs 16 residues. The trim removed 5 bases at V and 7 bases at J, leaving 9 bases unmatched. Germline CDR1 and CDR2: MNHEY and SMNVEV (reference sequence). The CDR3 DNA sequence: TGTGCCAGCAGTCCCTCGGCTAGCGGGGGGGCGAATGAGCAGTTCTTC. This codes for CASSPSASGGANEQFF.